These 23 T cell receptor beta chains came from one sample sequenced in a study of TIL therapy for anti-PD-1-resistant metastatic lung cancer. This was the immunoSEQ v3 assay. Sequenced by immunoSEQ multiplex PCR; TCRdb stores in-frame clones only, minus some. The profile shows more than 90,000 clones, around 71% of them singletons. The time point denotes: pre-treatment sample, taken before nivolumab and TIL therapy. Tumor tissue came from excised metastases, mostly pleural nodules or supraclavicular lymph nodes. The sample consisted of tumor tissue, taken at baseline. These receptors all stem from a person between 25 and 79 years old with non-small cell lung cancer.

The chain joins TRBV5-6 to TRBJ2-1; 9 bases map to TRBD2. This CDR3 is built from 15 residues. Germline CDR1 SGHDT, CDR2 YYEEEE. V lost 2 bases and J lost 3; bases outside the gene matches: 3. This chain's CDR3 is CASSFHSGGYNEQFF. DNA for the CDR3: TGTGCCAGCAGCTTCCATAGCGGGGGCTACAATGAGCAGTTCTTC.

The V call is TRBV5-4, the J call TRBJ2-5; 8 bases line up with TRBD2. The CDR3 spans 16 residues. Germline values: CDR1 SGHNT, CDR2 YYREEE (reference sequence). Trimming removed 0 bases from V and 5 bases from J; junction bases left unmatched: 9. Here the CDR3 DNA reads TGTGCCAGCAGCTTGGCGGGAGGGCCGGGGTTGGAGACCCAGTACTTC. Its protein is CASSLAGGPGLETQYF. Using reference TRBV5-4 and TRBJ2-5 for the parts outside the CDR3, the full variable domain is ETGVTQSPTHLIKTRGQQVTLRCSSQSGHNTVSWYQQALGQGPQFIFQYYREEENGRGNFPPRFSGLQFPNYSSELNVNALELDDSALYLCASSLAGGPGLETQYFGPGTRLLVL.

The CDR3 sequence is CACRVVGGSTDTQYF. In nucleotides, the CDR3 is TGTGCCTGCCGTGTAGTGGGCGGGAGCACAGATACGCAGTATTTT. The rearrangement joins TRBV7-2 to TRBJ2-3; tentatively, D is TRBD2 (5 bases). This CDR3 has 15 amino acids. The ends were cut back, 11 bases at V and 0 bases at J, with 18 bases in the middle. Looked up from germline, CDR1 is SGHTA and CDR2 is FQGNSA.

In this sample, this clone turned up a few times. The chain is built from TRBV6-5 and TRBJ2-2; D not certain. CDR3 size: 15 residues. Germline CDR1 and CDR2: MNHEY and SVGAGI. Deletions cut 0 bases from V and 1 base from J, with 6 bases between. Here the CDR3 DNA reads TGTGCCAGCAGTTACTCAGGACGGAACACCGGGGAGCTGTTTTTT. Translation gives CASSYSGRNTGELFF.

V usage is TRBV21-1 and J usage is TRBJ2-1; no check of the table's D call, TRBD2, against the DNA was made. TRBV21-1 is a known pseudogene. The CDR3 has 15 residues. For the CDR3, the DNA is TGTGCCAGCAGCATGACTAGCGATTCCTACAATGAGCAGTTCTTC. Amino acid sequence: CASSMTSDSYNEQFF.

This clone has more than one count but fewer than ten. The chain employs TRBV9 and TRBJ2-1, with a weak D call TRBD2 (5 bases). The germline V gene encodes CDR1 SGDLS and CDR2 YYNGEE. The CDR3 totals 16 residues. V was pared by 0 bases and J by 1 base, with 11 bases between. The CDR3 DNA follows: TGTGCCAGCAGCGTAGGGGCAGCGGAGTCCTACAATGAGCAGTTCTTC. Its translation is CASSVGAAESYNEQFF.

The V and J genes are TRBV5-1 and TRBJ2-6; 9 bases agree with TRBD1. The CDR3 spans 18 residues. In germline, CDR1 is SGHRS, CDR2 YFSETQ. V lost 6 bases to trimming and J lost 0 bases; unmatched junction nucleotides: 10. As DNA, the CDR3 is TGCGCCAGCAACCTGGGGGACAGGGTCCCCTCTGGGGCCAACGTCCTGACTTTC. The encoded protein is CASNLGDRVPSGANVLTF.

This clone was found a few times. This sequence joins TRBV18 and TRBJ2-1; D gene ambiguous. The CDR3 is 15 amino acids. Germline CDR1 and CDR2: KGHSH and LQKENI. The V and J ends lost 4 bases and 0 bases respectively, with 10 bases between them. The CDR3 nucleotides read TGTGCCAGCTCACTCCGGCAGAGCTCCTACAATGAGCAGTTCTTC. Its protein product is CASSLRQSSYNEQFF.

The chain is built from TRBV21-1 and TRBJ2-3; TRBD1 is the table's D call and was not checked against the DNA. TRBV21-1 is a recognized pseudogene. CDR3 length: 16 amino acids. The CDR3 coding sequence is TGTGCCAGCAGCAAAGTAGGACAGGGTGGAACAGATACGCAGTATTTT. Translated: CASSKVGQGGTDTQYF.

The chain couples TRBV7-2 to TRBJ2-3; unclear D gene. The V gene's germline CDR1 is SGHTA and CDR2 FQGNSA. Trimming pared 5 bases from V and 1 base from J, leaving 7 bases between. The length of the CDR3 is 13 residues. The DNA of the CDR3 is TGTGCCAGCAGCGCCTTGGGCACAGATACGCAGTATTTT. It translates to CASSALGTDTQYF.

This clone was recorded a few times. CDR3 in amino acids: CASSPFETLDPYGYTF. CDR3 in DNA: TGTGCCAGCAGCCCTTTCGAGACGTTAGACCCCTATGGCTACACCTTC. J is TRBJ1-2 and V is TRBV28; unclear D gene. V was clipped by 6 bases and J by 4 bases, with 21 bases between them. This CDR3 has 16 amino acids. Germline V gene data show CDR1 as MDHEN and CDR2 as SYDVKM.

The rearrangement uses TRBV19 and TRBJ2-7, with D possibly being TRBD1 (5 bases). Germline V gene sequence: CDR1 LNHDA, CDR2 SQIVND (reference sequence). Trimming pared 5 bases from V and 2 bases from J, leaving 10 bases between. The CDR3 length is 13 residues. The chain's CDR3 is CASSGKGPYEQYF. The CDR3 DNA sequence: TGTGCCAGTAGTGGTAAGGGGCCCTACGAGCAGTACTTC.

The J gene is TRBJ2-7, the V gene TRBV11-1; 15 positions agree with TRBD2. Trimming cost V 5 bases and J 7 bases; bases outside gene matches: 6. The CDR3 length is 15 residues. CDR1 is SGHAT and CDR2 is FQDESV in the germline V gene (reference sequence). This chain's CDR3 is CASSTGLAGGREQYF. The DNA for the CDR3 is TGTGCCAGCAGCACGGGACTAGCGGGAGGTCGGGAGCAGTACTTC.

This chain uses TRBV30 with TRBJ1-5, with D unresolved. The germline gives CDR1 GTSNPN, CDR2 SVGIG (reference sequence). The CDR3 loop spans 13 amino acids. V lost 0 bases and J lost 6, with 9 bases in between. The CDR3 here is CAWSVTDTQPQHF. CDR3 DNA: TGTGCCTGGAGTGTAACAGATACTCAGCCCCAGCATTTT.

This clone appeared a few times. The chain joins TRBV7-8 to TRBJ1-4; 9 positions match TRBD1. The V segment lost 3 bases and the J segment 8 bases; nucleotides outside the gene matches: 7. The length of the CDR3 is 15 residues. Germline CDR1 SGHVS, CDR2 FQNEAQ. The DNA for the CDR3 is TGTGCCAGCAGCTTTAGGGGACAGGGAATAGAAAAACTGTTTTTT. As protein: CASSFRGQGIEKLFF. The whole variable domain, remainder taken from reference TRBV7-8 and TRBJ1-4, is GAGVSQSPRYKVAKRGQDVALRCDPISGHVSLFWYQQALGQGPEFLTYFQNEAQLDKSGLPSDRFFAERPEGSVSTLKIQRTQQEDSAVYLCASSFRGQGIEKLFFGSGTQLSVL.

V gene TRBV6-2 or TRBV6-3 combines with J gene TRBJ1-4; tentative D call: TRBD1 (5 bases). This CDR3 has 16 amino acids. Germline V gene sequence: CDR1 MNHEY, CDR2 SVGEGT. Trimming cost V 3 bases and J 6 bases, with 17 bases left between them. The CDR3 loop is CASSYPLDSGDEKLFF. The CDR3 nucleotides are TGTGCCAGCAGTTATCCATTGGACTCGGGGGATGAAAAACTGTTTTTT.

The table lists this clone with a few counts. The chain carries TRBV23-1 and TRBJ1-5; maybe TRBD1 (5 bases). TRBV23-1 is an open reading frame, and its role is uncertain. CDR3 length: 16 amino acids. V was trimmed by 0 bases and J by 5 bases, leaving 14 bases between them. CDR3 nucleotides: TGCGCCAGCAGTCAATCGATGCCAGGCAGGGATCAGCCCCAGCATTTT. It codes for CASSQSMPGRDQPQHF.

V usage is TRBV2 and J usage is TRBJ2-3, with 7 nucleotides matching TRBD1. Trimming took 6 bases from V and 3 from J; bases not matched to a gene: 9. Germline lookup yields CDR1 SNHLY and CDR2 FYNNEI. The CDR3 extends over 15 amino acids. The CDR3 nucleotides read TGTGCCAGCAGCGCTGGACAGGTTTGGACAGATACGCAGTATTTT. Its translation: CASSAGQVWTDTQYF.

V is TRBV28 and J is TRBJ1-6; no reliable D call. The CDR3 consists of 15 residues. Germline V gene sequence: CDR1 MDHEN, CDR2 SYDVKM. V was clipped by 2 bases and J by 7 bases, with 12 bases between them. CDR3 sequence reads: CASSLERGVNSPLHF. The CDR3 bases are TGTGCCAGCAGTTTAGAACGCGGGGTGAATTCACCCCTCCACTTT.

This sequence joins TRBV6-2 or TRBV6-3 and TRBJ1-5, with D maybe TRBD1 (6 bases). The V gene lost 2 bases and the J gene lost 5 bases, with 7 bases spanning the gap. Germline CDR1 is MNHEY and CDR2 is SVGEGT. The CDR3 totals 13 residues. CDR3 sequence: CASSYGGYQPQHF. The DNA of the CDR3 is TGTGCCAGCAGTTACGGGGGCTATCAGCCCCAGCATTTT.

The chain carries TRBV14 and TRBJ2-3; 7 nucleotides line up with TRBD2. This CDR3 region has 13 residues. V lost 5 bases to trimming and J lost 4 bases; unmatched junction nucleotides: 3. Per germline, CDR1 SGHDN and CDR2 FVKESK. The CDR3 loop reads CASSRAGADTQYF. CDR3 nucleotide sequence: TGTGCCAGCAGCAGGGCGGGAGCAGATACGCAGTATTTT. The whole variable domain, filled in from reference TRBV14 and TRBJ2-3, reads EAGVTQFPSHSVIEKGQTVTLRCDPISGHDNLYWYRRVMGKEIKFLLHFVKESKQDESGMPNNRFLAERTGGTYSTLKVQPAELEDSGVYFCASSRAGADTQYFGPGTRLTVL.

This clone was observed a few times. The V gene is TRBV7-9, the J gene TRBJ1-6; D is perhaps TRBD1 (5 bases). CDR1 and CDR2 from the germline V gene are SEHNR and FQNEAQ (reference sequence). The CDR3 has 15 residues. Trimming took 5 bases from V and 6 from J, leaving 14 bases between them. For the CDR3, the DNA is TGTGCCAGCAGCGCAGGGACCTGGGGTAATTCACCCCTCCACTTT. This codes for CASSAGTWGNSPLHF. Together with reference TRBV7-9 and TRBJ1-6, the CDR3 gives the full variable domain: DTGVSQNPRHKITKRGQNVTFRCDPISEHNRLYWYRQTLGQGPEFLTYFQNEAQLEKSRLLSDRFSAERPKGSFSTLEIQRTEQGDSAMYLCASSAGTWGNSPLHFGNGTRLTVT.

The gene calls are TRBV29-1 and TRBJ2-5; tentatively, D is TRBD2 (5 bases). The germline V gene encodes CDR1 SQVTM and CDR2 ANQGSEA. Trimming cost V 5 bases and J 2 bases, with 12 bases left between them. The CDR3 length is 13 residues. The CDR3 sequence: CSVLMSGQETQYF. DNA for the CDR3: TGCAGCGTTCTGATGTCGGGACAAGAGACCCAGTACTTC.